This T cell receptor (beta chain) was sequenced in a study of T cell responses to AZD1222 COVID-19 vaccine. General study findings and limits: Sampling captured repertoires only after the peak T cell response. Baseline serology detected seropositivity in only six AZD1222 recipients.

Per germline, CDR1 MGHDK and CDR2 SYGVNS. The ends were cut back, 1 base at V and 5 bases at J, with 11 bases in the middle. This CDR3 has 14 amino acids. Sequencing was performed with immunoSEQ multiplex PCR; in TCRdb, only in-frame clones are kept and a portion is missing. The data show some 83,000 clones, over 80% seen once. Worth noting for this clone: Its antigen is still unknown.

The rearrangement joins TRBV25-1 to TRBJ1-1, with D possibly being TRBD1 (5 bases). The receptor was derived from an adult in good health. Sample: peripheral blood, taken on day 0 of AZD1222 vaccination. The CDR3 here is CASSESVSGTEAFF. CDR3 bases: TGTGCCAGCAGTGAATCCGTTTCAGGGACTGAAGCTTTCTTT.